This is a list of T cell receptor beta chains from one sample in a study of blood T cell repertoires in COVID-19. Generated by immunoSEQ multiplex PCR, the TCRdb table keeps only in-frame clones and is missing some. The data show about 110,000 clones, about 80% seen once. Sequencing was carried out using peripheral blood. The receptors were gathered from a woman aged 40-49 years with acute or convalescent COVID-19. The CDR3 runs from the conserved cysteine through the conserved F or W.

V,CDR3
TRBV5-1,CASSLITIDTQYF
TRBV18,CASSPSEEGYGYTF
TRBV19,CASSIDRTRGTANYGYTF
TRBV5-1,CASSLASYEQFF
TRBV10-3,CAIGRAGGSYEQYF
TRBV18,CASSSTGAARRNTEAFF
TRBV24-1,CATSDKQSQPQHF
TRBV3-1/TRBV3-2,CASSQYGTGVTYEQYF
TRBV5-4,CASSLAGSLQSGELFF
TRBV19,CASSTNRVSKETQYF
TRBV30,CAWSVRTDAYEQYF
TRBV7-2,CASSPPGGGINTIYF
TRBV7-2,CASSFSGTSGGYEQFF
TRBV7-9,CANPNSGELFF
TRBV27,CASSPRIAGSLGDTQYF
TRBV5-4,CASSPLQGRNTEAFF
TRBV27,CASSLSTGIQETQYF
TRBV9,CASSQGLIQETQYF
TRBV6-5,CASSQGGGAGGYTF
TRBV7-2,CASAWRGGFSSYNEQFF
TRBV5-1,CASSLQGNSNQPQHF
TRBV7-2,CASSTGQGAVETQYF
TRBV5-1,CASRRDNMNTEAFF
TRBV20-1,CTAGQNTEAFF
TRBV19,CASSNRGDLGYTF
TRBV19,CASRQGEFGYTF
TRBV9,CASSVGSRDGELFF
TRBV10-1,CASSDGTGKGYTF
TRBV19,CASSLQGPPAKNIQYF
TRBV4-1,CASSQVNRDYGYTF
TRBV19,CASSTPGQGVKSSPLHF
TRBV6-4,CASSLGQNTEAFF
TRBV18,CASSLLPGQADGYTF
TRBV25-1,CASRYTGGRAFF
TRBV6-5,CASSFGGRRYNEQFF
TRBV5-1,CASSKTVGQPQHF
TRBV19,CASSIEKGDNYGYTF
TRBV2,CASEGQLLSQYF
TRBV9,CASSASEGRTAYNEQFF
TRBV6-2/TRBV6-3,CASSQPGTGGSREQYF
TRBV30,CAWISNTRLMNTEAFF
TRBV6-5,CASSPAGGPDTQYF
TRBV29-1,CSVGGRDRGEGYTF
TRBV30,CAWSVEAGEFFAGELFF
TRBV12-3/TRBV12-4,CASSLNSGGYTF
TRBV19,CASTERSPAVGANVLTF
TRBV12-3/TRBV12-4,CASSLGNTIYF
TRBV19,CASSHDRRNTEAFF
TRBV4-3,CASSQSGQGNSPLHF
TRBV5-1,CASSLAPDILSSGNTIYF
TRBV5-1,CASSRWTDQNTEAFF